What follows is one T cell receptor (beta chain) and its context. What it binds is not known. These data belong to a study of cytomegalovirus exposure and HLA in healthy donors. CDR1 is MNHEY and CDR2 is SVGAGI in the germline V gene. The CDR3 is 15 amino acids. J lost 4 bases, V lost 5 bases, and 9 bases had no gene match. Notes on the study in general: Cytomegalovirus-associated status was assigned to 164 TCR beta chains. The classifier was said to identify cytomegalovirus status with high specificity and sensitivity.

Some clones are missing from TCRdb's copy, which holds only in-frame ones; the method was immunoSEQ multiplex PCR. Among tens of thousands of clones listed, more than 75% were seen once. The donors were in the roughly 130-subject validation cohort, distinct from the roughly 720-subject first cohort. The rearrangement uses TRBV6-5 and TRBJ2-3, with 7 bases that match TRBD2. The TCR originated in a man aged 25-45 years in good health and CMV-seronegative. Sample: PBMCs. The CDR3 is CASSGVGREPDTQYF. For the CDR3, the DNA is TGTGCCAGCAGTGGGGTCGGGCGGGAGCCAGATACGCAGTATTTT.